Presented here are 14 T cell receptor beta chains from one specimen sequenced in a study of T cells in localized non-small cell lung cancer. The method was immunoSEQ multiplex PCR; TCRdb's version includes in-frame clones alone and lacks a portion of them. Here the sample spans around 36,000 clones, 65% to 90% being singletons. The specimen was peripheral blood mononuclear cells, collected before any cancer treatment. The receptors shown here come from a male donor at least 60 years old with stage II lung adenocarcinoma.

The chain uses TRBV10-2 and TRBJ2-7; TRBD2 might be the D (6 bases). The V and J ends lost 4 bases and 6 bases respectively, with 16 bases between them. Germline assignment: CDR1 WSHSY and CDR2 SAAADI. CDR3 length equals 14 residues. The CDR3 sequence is CASSASTPGSEQYF. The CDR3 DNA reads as TGCGCCAGCAGTGCGAGTACTCCCGGGAGCGAGCAGTACTTC.

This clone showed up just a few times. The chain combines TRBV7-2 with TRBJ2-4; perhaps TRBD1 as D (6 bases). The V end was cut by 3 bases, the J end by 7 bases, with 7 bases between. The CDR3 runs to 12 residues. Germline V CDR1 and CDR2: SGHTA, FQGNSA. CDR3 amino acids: CASSFTGNIQYF. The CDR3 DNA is TGTGCCAGCAGCTTTACAGGGAACATTCAGTACTTC. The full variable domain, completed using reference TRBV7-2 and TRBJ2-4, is GAGVSQSPSNKVTEKGKDVELRCDPISGHTALYWYRQSLGQGLEFLIYFQGNSAPDKSGLPSDRFSAERTGGSVSTLTIQRTQQEDSAVYLCASSFTGNIQYFGAGTRLSVL.

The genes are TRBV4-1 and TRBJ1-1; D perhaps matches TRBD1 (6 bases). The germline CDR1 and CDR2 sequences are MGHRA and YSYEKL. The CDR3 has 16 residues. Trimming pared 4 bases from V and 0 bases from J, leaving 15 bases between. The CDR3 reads CASSLRGGGMNTEAFF. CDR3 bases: TGCGCCAGCAGCCTGAGGGGGGGCGGTATGAACACTGAAGCTTTCTTT.

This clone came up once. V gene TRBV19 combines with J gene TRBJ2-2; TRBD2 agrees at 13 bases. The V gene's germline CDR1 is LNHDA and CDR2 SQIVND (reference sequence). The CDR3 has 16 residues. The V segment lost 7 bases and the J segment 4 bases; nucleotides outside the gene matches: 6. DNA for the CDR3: TGTGCCAGTACCCGGACTAGCGGGAGTAGCACCGGGGAGCTGTTTTTT. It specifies CASTRTSGSSTGELFF.

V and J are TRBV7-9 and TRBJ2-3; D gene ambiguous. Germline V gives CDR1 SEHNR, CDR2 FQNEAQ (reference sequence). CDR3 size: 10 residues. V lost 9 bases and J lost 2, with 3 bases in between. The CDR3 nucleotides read TGTGCCAGTATCACAGATACGCAGTATTTT. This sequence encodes CASITDTQYF.

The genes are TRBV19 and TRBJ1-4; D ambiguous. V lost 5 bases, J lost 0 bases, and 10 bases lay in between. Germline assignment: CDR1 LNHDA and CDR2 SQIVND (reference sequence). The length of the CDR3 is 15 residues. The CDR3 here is CASSSGSATNEKLFF. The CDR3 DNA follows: TGTGCCAGTAGTTCGGGATCCGCAACTAATGAAAAACTGTTTTTT.

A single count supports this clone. CDR3 nucleotide sequence: TGTGCCAGCAGTCTAAGACAGGGTAGCACAGATACGCAGTATTTT. Residues: CASSLRQGSTDTQYF. The genes are TRBV28 and TRBJ2-3; 7 bases are shared with TRBD1. CDR3 length equals 15 residues. Germline assignment: CDR1 MDHEN and CDR2 SYDVKM. The trim removed 5 bases at V and 0 bases at J, leaving 5 bases unmatched.

The DNA of the CDR3 is TGTGCCAGCAGCCCCTTCTTACCGGCTAACACCGGGGAGCTGTTTTTT. This codes for CASSPFLPANTGELFF. The chain carries TRBV11-2 and TRBJ2-2; D uncertain. In germline, CDR1 is SGHAT, CDR2 FQNNGV. V was cut by 5 bases and J by 2 bases, with 15 bases left in between. This CDR3 region has 16 residues.

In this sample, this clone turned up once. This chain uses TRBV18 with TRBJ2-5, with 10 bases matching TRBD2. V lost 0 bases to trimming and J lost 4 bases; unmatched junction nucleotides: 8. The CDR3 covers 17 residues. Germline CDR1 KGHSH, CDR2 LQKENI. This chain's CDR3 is CASSPPGSSGRVETQYF. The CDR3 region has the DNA TGTGCCAGCTCACCACCGGGGTCTAGCGGGAGAGTAGAGACCCAGTACTTC.

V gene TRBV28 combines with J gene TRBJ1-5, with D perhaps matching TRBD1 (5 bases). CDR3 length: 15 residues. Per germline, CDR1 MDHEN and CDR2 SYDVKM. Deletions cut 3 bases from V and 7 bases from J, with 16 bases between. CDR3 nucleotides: TGTGCCAGCAGTTTTTTCGTGCAGGGAGGGCAGCCCCAGCATTTT. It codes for CASSFFVQGGQPQHF. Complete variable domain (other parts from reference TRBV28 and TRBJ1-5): DVKVTQSSRYLVKRTGEKVFLECVQDMDHENMFWYRQDPGLGLRLIYFSYDVKMKEKGDIPEGYSVSREKKERFSLILESASTNQTSMYLCASSFFVQGGQPQHFGDGTRLSIL.

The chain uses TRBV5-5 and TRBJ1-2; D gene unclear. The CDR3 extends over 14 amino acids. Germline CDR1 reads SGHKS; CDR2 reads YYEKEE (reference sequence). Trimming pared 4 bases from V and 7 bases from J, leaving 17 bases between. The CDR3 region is CASSVGDTLSGYTF. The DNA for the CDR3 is TGTGCCAGCAGCGTAGGTGACACTCTGAGTGGCTACACCTTC.

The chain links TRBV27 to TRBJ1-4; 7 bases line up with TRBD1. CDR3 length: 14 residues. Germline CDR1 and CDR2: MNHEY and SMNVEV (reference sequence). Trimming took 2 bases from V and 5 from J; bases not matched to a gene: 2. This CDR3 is CASSLTRGNEKLFF. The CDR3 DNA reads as TGTGCCAGCAGTTTAACCAGGGGGAATGAAAAACTGTTTTTT.

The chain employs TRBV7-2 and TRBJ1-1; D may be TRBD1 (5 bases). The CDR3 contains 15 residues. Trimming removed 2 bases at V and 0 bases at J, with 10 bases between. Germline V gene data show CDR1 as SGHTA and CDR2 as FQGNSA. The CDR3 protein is CASSLRGPMNTEAFF. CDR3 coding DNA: TGTGCCAGCAGCTTACGGGGCCCCATGAACACTGAAGCTTTCTTT. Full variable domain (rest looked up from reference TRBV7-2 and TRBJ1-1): GAGVSQSPSNKVTEKGKDVELRCDPISGHTALYWYRQSLGQGLEFLIYFQGNSAPDKSGLPSDRFSAERTGGSVSTLTIQRTQQEDSAVYLCASSLRGPMNTEAFFGQGTRLTVV.

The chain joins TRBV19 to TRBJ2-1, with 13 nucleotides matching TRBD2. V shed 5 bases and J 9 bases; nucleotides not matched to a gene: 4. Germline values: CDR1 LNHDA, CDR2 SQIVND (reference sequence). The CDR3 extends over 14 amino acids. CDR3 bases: TGTGCCAGTAGTTCGGGACTAGCGGGAAGTGAGCAGTTCTTC. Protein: CASSSGLAGSEQFF.